This T cell receptor beta chain is from a study of CD8 T cells in Susac syndrome. Purification of the CD8+ and CD4+ T cells relied on negative isolation, and TEMRA cells underwent FACS enrichment. Reverse transcription of about 0.5 to 1 ug RNA was carried out with random hexamers. By means of immunoSEQ multiplex PCR, TCR beta CDR3 spanning 54 Vbeta and 13 Jbeta underwent amplification. TCRdb re-analysed the immunoSEQ multiplex PCR reads in MiXCR, keeping a single row per CDR3 protein. The table includes hundreds of thousands of distinct CDR3 sequences, around 95% detected once. Sequencing was performed on CD4+ T cells from PBMCs. This sequence was found in a human donor with multiple sclerosis.

CDR3 amino acids: CAISVRQGNTGELFF. The CDR3 DNA sequence: TGTGCCATCAGTGTCCGACAGGGAAATACCGGGGAGCTGTTTTTT. The V gene is TRBV10-3, the J gene TRBJ2-2, with 7 bases that match TRBD1. Germline CDR1 is ENHRY and CDR2 is SYGVKD. The trim removed 4 bases at V and 5 bases at J, leaving 7 bases unmatched. The CDR3 runs 15 residues.